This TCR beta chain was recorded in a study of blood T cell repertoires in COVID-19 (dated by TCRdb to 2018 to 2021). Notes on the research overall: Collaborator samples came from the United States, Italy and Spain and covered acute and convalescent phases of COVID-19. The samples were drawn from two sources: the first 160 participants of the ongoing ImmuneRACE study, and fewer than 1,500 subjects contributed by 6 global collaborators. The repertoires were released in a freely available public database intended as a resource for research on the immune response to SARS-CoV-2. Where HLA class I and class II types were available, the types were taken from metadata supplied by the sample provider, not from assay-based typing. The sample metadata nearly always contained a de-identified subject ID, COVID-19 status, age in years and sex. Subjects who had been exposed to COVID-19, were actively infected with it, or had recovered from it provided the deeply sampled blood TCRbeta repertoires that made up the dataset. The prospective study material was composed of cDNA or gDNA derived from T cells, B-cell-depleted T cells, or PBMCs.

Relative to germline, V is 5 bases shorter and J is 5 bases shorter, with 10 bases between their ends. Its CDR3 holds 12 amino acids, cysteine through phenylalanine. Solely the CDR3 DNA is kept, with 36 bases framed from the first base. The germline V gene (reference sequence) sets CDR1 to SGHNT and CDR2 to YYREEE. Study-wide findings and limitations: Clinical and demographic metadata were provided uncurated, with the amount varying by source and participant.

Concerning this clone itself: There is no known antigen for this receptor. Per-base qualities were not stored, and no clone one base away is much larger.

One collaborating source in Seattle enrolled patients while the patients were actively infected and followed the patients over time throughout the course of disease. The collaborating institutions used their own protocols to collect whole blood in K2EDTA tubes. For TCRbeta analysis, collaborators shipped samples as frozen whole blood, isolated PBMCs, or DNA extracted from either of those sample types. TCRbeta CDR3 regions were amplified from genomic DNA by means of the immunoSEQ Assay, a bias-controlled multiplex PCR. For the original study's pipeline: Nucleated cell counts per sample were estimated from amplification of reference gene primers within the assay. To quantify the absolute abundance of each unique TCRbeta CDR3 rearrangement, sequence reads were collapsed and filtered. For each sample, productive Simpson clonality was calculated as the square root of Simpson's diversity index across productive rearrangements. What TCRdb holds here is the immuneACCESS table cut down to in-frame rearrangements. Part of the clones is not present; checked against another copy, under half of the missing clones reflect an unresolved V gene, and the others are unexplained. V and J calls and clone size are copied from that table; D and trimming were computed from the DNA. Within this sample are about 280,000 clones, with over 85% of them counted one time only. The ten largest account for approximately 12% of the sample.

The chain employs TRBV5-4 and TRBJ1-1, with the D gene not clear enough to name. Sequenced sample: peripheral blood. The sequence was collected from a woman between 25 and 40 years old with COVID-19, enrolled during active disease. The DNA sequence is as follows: TGTGCCAGCAGGGAGGTGGGGACTGAAGCTTTCTTT. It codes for CASREVGTEAFF.